This TCR beta chain was captured by sequencing in a study of T cell responses to AZD1222 COVID-19 vaccine. Background on the study: Investigators merged groups given second doses at roughly 4 or roughly 12 weeks. Study-wide results and caveats: The span of vaccine-associated CD4 TCRs extended across spike, with dominance at 160-218 and 743-854. It should be noted that donors were predominantly white British and more often female, and clonal diversity was possibly underestimated.

On this clone: Its matching antigen is unknown.

TCRdb keeps only in-frame clones here, not all; method: immunoSEQ multiplex PCR. In the table there are 100,000 to 150,000 clones, more than 75% of which are singletons. The sequence was obtained from an adult in good health. The sequences come from peripheral blood, collected on day 0 of AZD1222 vaccination.

CDR3 nucleotide sequence: TGCAGCGTTGCGGGACACCTGAACACTGAAGCTTTCTTT. Protein sequence: CSVAGHLNTEAFF. The chain uses TRBV29-1 and TRBJ1-1; D might be TRBD1 (6 bases). The CDR3 contains 13 residues. The ends were cut back, 4 bases at V and 0 bases at J, with 9 bases in the middle. The germline gives CDR1 SQVTM, CDR2 ANQGSEA.